Below are 17 T cell receptor beta chains sequenced from a single sample in a study of shared clonotypes between healthy human individuals. TCRdb keeps only in-frame clones here, not all; method: immunoSEQ multiplex PCR. The sample has 1.4 million or so clones, approximately 98.5% seen once. The sequenced sample consisted of naive CD4+ T cells sorted from blood. Sample subset: CD45RA+ positively selected. These receptors all stem from a man aged 25 to 40 in good health.

V usage is TRBV5-8 and J usage is TRBJ1-5; D possibly corresponds to TRBD1 (5 bases). The CDR3 covers 15 residues. The germline V gene encodes CDR1 SGHTS and CDR2 YDEGEE. Trimming left V 0 bases short and J 7 bases short, with 14 bases between. The CDR3 sequence is CASSLAGQGGQPQHF. As DNA, the CDR3 is TGTGCCAGCAGCTTGGCCGGGCAGGGTGGGCAGCCCCAGCATTTT.

The genes are TRBV7-6 and TRBJ2-6; D is unresolved. Germline values: CDR1 SGHVS, CDR2 FNYEAQ. V shed 5 bases and J shed 2 bases, with 7 bases lying between them. The CDR3 has 14 amino acids. The CDR3, as DNA: TGTGCCAGCAGCGCCCGGGCTGGGGCCAACGTCCTGACTTTC. This translates into CASSARAGANVLTF. Using reference TRBV7-6 and TRBJ2-6 for the parts outside the CDR3, the full variable domain is GAGVSQSPRYKVTKRGQDVALRCDPISGHVSLYWYRQALGQGPEFLTYFNYEAQQDKSGLPNDRFSAERPEGSISTLTIQRTEQRDSAMYRCASSARAGANVLTFGAGSRLTVL.

The CDR3 reads CASSLRGTNTGELFF. Written as DNA, the CDR3 is TGCGCCAGCAGCTTGAGGGGGACGAACACCGGGGAGCTGTTTTTT. This sequence joins TRBV5-1 and TRBJ2-2; D is possibly TRBD1 (6 bases). The CDR3 loop spans 15 amino acids. Between the trimmed V and J ends, which lost 1 base and 0 bases, there was a span of 7 bases. CDR1 is SGHRS and CDR2 is YFSETQ in the germline V gene. Filled out from reference TRBV5-1 and TRBJ2-2, the complete variable domain reads KAGVTQTPRYLIKTRGQQVTLSCSPISGHRSVSWYQQTPGQGLQFLFEYFSETQRNKGNFPGRFSGRQFSNSRSEMNVSTLELGDSALYLCASSLRGTNTGELFFGEGSRLTVL.

V is TRBV7-9 and J is TRBJ2-1; 13 bases align to TRBD2. This CDR3 is built from 15 residues. CDR1 is SEHNR, CDR2 FQNEAQ, per germline (reference sequence). J gave up 6 bases and V 2 bases, and 1 base lay outside the gene matches. The CDR3 is CASSLWTSGSNEQFF. DNA of the CDR3: TGTGCCAGCAGCTTATGGACTAGCGGGAGCAATGAGCAGTTCTTC.

The gene calls are TRBV9 and TRBJ1-1; 7 nucleotides align to TRBD1. The germline gives CDR1 SGDLS, CDR2 YYNGEE. CDR3 length: 15 amino acids. Trimming took 0 bases from V and 5 from J; bases not matched to a gene: 7. Here the CDR3 DNA reads TGTGCCAGCAGCGTAGGGCACAGGGGAACTACTGAAGCTTTCTTT. It specifies CASSVGHRGTTEAFF.

The chain joins TRBV6-5 to TRBJ1-2; D perhaps matches TRBD1 (6 bases). The CDR3 consists of 14 residues. CDR1 and CDR2 (germline): MNHEY, SVGAGI. Trimming left V 6 bases short and J 8 bases short, with 19 bases between. The CDR3 loop reads CASSRVGGAVGYTF. CDR3 DNA sequence: TGTGCCAGCAGCCGGGTCGGGGGCGCAGTAGGCTACACCTTC.

The chain joins TRBV15 to TRBJ1-1; no firm D call. Germline CDR1 LNHNV, CDR2 YYDKDF (reference sequence). The CDR3 has 13 residues. The V end was cut by 0 bases, the J end by 6 bases, with 8 bases between. The CDR3, as DNA: TGTGCCACCAGCAGAGACAGGATCTCTGAAGCTTTCTTT. As protein: CATSRDRISEAFF.

This chain uses TRBV5-4 with TRBJ1-2; the D gene is possibly TRBD1 (5 bases). In germline, CDR1 is SGHNT, CDR2 YYREEE (reference sequence). The V and J ends lost 4 bases and 6 bases respectively, with 16 bases between them. This CDR3 has 14 residues. The CDR3 DNA is TGTGCCAGCAGCCGAAGGCAGGGCTCGGATGGCTACACCTTC. The encoded protein is CASSRRQGSDGYTF.

V is TRBV5-4 and J is TRBJ1-2; D possibly corresponds to TRBD1 (6 bases). This CDR3 is 13 amino acids long. Trimming cost V 1 base and J 8 bases, with 12 bases left between them. Germline V gives CDR1 SGHNT, CDR2 YYREEE (reference sequence). The CDR3 reads CASSLQGQGGYTF. DNA for the CDR3: TGTGCCAGCAGCTTGCAGGGGCAGGGGGGCTACACCTTC.

The rearrangement joins TRBV4-3 to TRBJ1-2; TRBD1 matches 10 bases. The length of the CDR3 is 14 residues. The germline CDR1 and CDR2 sequences are LGHNA and YSLEER. J lost 8 bases, V lost 2 bases, and 5 bases had no gene match. The chain's CDR3 is CASSQIDRGLGYTF. The CDR3 coding sequence is TGCGCCAGCAGCCAAATAGACAGGGGGCTCGGCTACACCTTC.

V and J are TRBV28 and TRBJ2-1, with 8 nucleotides matching TRBD2. V lost 1 base, J lost 6 bases, and 8 bases stayed unmatched. In germline, CDR1 is MDHEN, CDR2 SYDVKM. This CDR3 contains 16 residues. In DNA form, the CDR3 reads TGTGCCAGCAGTTTATTCCAAGCGGGAGAGTTCAATGAGCAGTTCTTC. It is translated as CASSLFQAGEFNEQFF.

V and J are TRBV6-1 and TRBJ2-5; D may correspond to TRBD1 or TRBD2 (5 bases each). CDR3 length: 14 residues. The V and J ends lost 1 base and 2 bases respectively, with 8 bases between them. Germline-derived CDR1 and CDR2 are MNHNS and SASEGT. CDR3 DNA sequence: TGTGCCAGCAGTGAAGGGGGGATGCAAGAGACCCAGTACTTC. Translated: CASSEGGMQETQYF.

The genes are TRBV19 and TRBJ2-3; maybe TRBD2 (6 bases). Per germline, CDR1 LNHDA and CDR2 SQIVND (reference sequence). Trimming removed 6 bases from V and 2 bases from J, with 12 bases in between. CDR3 size: 14 residues. CDR3 loop: CASSGSVTTDTQYF. CDR3 in DNA: TGTGCCAGTAGCGGGAGTGTCACCACAGATACGCAGTATTTT. Full variable domain (rest looked up from reference TRBV19 and TRBJ2-3): DGGITQSPKYLFRKEGQNVTLSCEQNLNHDAMYWYRQDPGQGLRLIYYSQIVNDFQKGDIAEGYSVSREKKESFPLTVTSAQKNPTAFYLCASSGSVTTDTQYFGPGTRLTVL.

The V and J genes are TRBV7-9 and TRBJ1-2; a weak D match, TRBD1 (6 bases). The germline V gene encodes CDR1 SEHNR and CDR2 FQNEAQ (reference sequence). Trimming removed 8 bases at V and 2 bases at J, with 12 bases between. The length of the CDR3 is 13 residues. The CDR3 region is CASGRGGNYGYTF. The CDR3, as DNA: TGTGCCAGCGGAAGAGGGGGGAACTATGGCTACACCTTC.

This clone is a singleton in its sample. V gene TRBV7-2 combines with J gene TRBJ2-5; 8 nucleotides line up with TRBD1. The CDR3 has 14 amino acids. Trimming at V came to 4 bases and at J to 4 bases, leaving 5 bases not matched to a gene. CDR1 and CDR2 (germline): SGHTA, FQGNSA. This CDR3 reads CASSSDRVVETQYF. The CDR3 DNA reads TGTGCCAGCAGCTCGGACAGGGTTGTAGAGACCCAGTACTTC.

V gene TRBV6-5 combines with J gene TRBJ1-3, with 8 nucleotides matching TRBD1. Germline V gene data show CDR1 as MNHEY and CDR2 as SVGAGI. The CDR3 extends over 15 amino acids. With 6 bases clipped from V and 2 bases from J, the junction kept 6 bases outside the gene matches. The CDR3 region has the DNA TGTGCCAGCAGGCCACAGGGGGTGGCTGGAAACACCATATATTTT. Translating gives CASRPQGVAGNTIYF.

The chain carries TRBV5-6 and TRBJ2-1; 11 bases agree with TRBD2. The CDR3 consists of 14 residues. Per the germline V gene, CDR1 is SGHDT and CDR2 is YYEEEE. V lost 2 bases, J lost 8 bases, and 3 bases stayed unmatched. CDR3 sequence: CASSLLAGAHEQFF. CDR3 in DNA: TGTGCCAGCAGCTTACTAGCGGGAGCCCATGAGCAGTTCTTC.